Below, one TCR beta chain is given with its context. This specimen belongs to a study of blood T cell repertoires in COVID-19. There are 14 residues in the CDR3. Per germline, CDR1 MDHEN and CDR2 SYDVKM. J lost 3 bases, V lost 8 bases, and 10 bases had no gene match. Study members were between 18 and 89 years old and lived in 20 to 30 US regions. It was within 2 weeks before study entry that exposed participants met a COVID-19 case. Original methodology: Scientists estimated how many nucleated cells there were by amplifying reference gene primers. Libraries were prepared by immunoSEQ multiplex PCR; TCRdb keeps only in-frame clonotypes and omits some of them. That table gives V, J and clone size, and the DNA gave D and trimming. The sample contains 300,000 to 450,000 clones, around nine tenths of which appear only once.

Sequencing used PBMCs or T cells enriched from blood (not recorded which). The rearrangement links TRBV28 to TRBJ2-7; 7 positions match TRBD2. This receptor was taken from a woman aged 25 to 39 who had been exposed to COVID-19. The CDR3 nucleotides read TGTGCCAGCTCCGGGACTACGCCCCGCTACGAGCAGTACTTC. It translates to CASSGTTPRYEQYF.